Shown below are 21 T cell receptor beta chains from a single sample sequenced in a study of cytomegalovirus exposure and HLA in healthy donors. PCR primers comprised 60 Vbeta and 13 Jbeta primers. Sequenced by immunoSEQ multiplex PCR; TCRdb stores in-frame clones only, minus some. The data show about 130,000 clones, 75% to 90% seen once. The sample comprised PBMCs. These receptor sequences come from a man younger than 35 in good health and CMV-seropositive.

The table lists this clone with a count of one. This CDR3 is CASSFRDSYNEQFF. CDR3 bases: TGTGCCAGCAGCTTCCGGGACTCGTACAATGAGCAGTTCTTC. The V call is TRBV11-3, the J call TRBJ2-1; TRBD2 is a possible D gene (6 bases). Germline loops: CDR1 SGHNT, CDR2 YENEEA. Deletions cut 3 bases from V and 4 bases from J, with 10 bases between. CDR3 size: 14 residues.

The rearrangement uses TRBV29-1 and TRBJ2-3, with TRBD2 matching over 8 bases. Germline CDR1 reads SQVTM; CDR2 reads ANQGSEA. The CDR3 loop spans 16 amino acids. Trimming removed 5 bases from V and 1 base from J; junction bases left unmatched: 11. The CDR3 sequence: CSVFTLAGTRTDTQYF. DNA for the CDR3: TGCAGCGTTTTCACGTTAGCGGGAACTCGCACAGATACGCAGTATTTT.

V usage is TRBV23-1 and J usage is TRBJ2-4, with TRBD2 matching over 7 bases. TRBV23-1 is given ORF status, its function remaining uncertain. The CDR3 contains 16 residues. With 4 bases clipped from V and 7 bases from J, the junction kept 13 bases outside the gene matches. The CDR3 is CASSPPLRGVGNIQYF. CDR3 nucleotides: TGCGCCAGCAGTCCACCCCTTCGGGGGGTGGGGAACATTCAGTACTTC.

The V and J genes are TRBV19 and TRBJ2-6, with D possibly being TRBD2 (5 bases). The CDR3 length is 16 residues. CDR1 and CDR2 from the germline V gene are LNHDA and SQIVND (reference sequence). Trimming cost V 4 bases and J 2 bases, with 12 bases left between them. The CDR3 DNA sequence: TGTGCCAGTAGTACAACCACCGGGACTGGGGCCAACGTCCTGACTTTC. Translated: CASSTTTGTGANVLTF.

V gene TRBV18 combines with J gene TRBJ1-4, with D perhaps TRBD1 (5 bases). This CDR3 comprises 17 residues. The V and J ends lost 6 bases and 2 bases respectively, with 19 bases between them. The germline gives CDR1 KGHSH, CDR2 LQKENI. CDR3 region: CASSPTGGGTTNEKLFF. The CDR3 DNA is TGTGCCAGCTCCCCGACCGGAGGAGGGACGACTAATGAAAAACTGTTTTTT.

This sequence joins TRBV7-8 and TRBJ1-2; no definite D call. CDR3 length: 13 amino acids. From germline, CDR1 is SGHVS and CDR2 FQNEAQ. The V end lost 5 bases, the J end lost 4 bases, and 11 bases lay between the germline ends. The DNA of the CDR3 is TGTGCCAGCAGCCCTACAGCCTCCTATGGCTACACCTTC. The encoded protein is CASSPTASYGYTF.

The rearrangement links TRBV28 to TRBJ2-2; the D is unclear. The CDR3 loop spans 12 amino acids. The germline gives CDR1 MDHEN, CDR2 SYDVKM. Trimming left V 8 bases short and J 4 bases short, with 8 bases between. CDR3 bases: TGTGCCAGCCGAAGTAGCACCGGGGAGCTGTTTTTT. Its translation: CASRSSTGELFF.

The J gene is TRBJ2-2, the V gene TRBV11-2; TRBD2 matches 13 bases. The V segment lost 4 bases and the J segment 6 bases; nucleotides outside the gene matches: 2. This CDR3 has 15 amino acids. Per germline, CDR1 SGHAT and CDR2 FQNNGV. The CDR3 sequence is CASSSGLAGAGELFF. The CDR3 DNA follows: TGTGCCAGCAGCTCTGGACTAGCGGGGGCCGGGGAGCTGTTTTTT.

The chain employs TRBV27 and TRBJ2-1; 12 bases align to TRBD2. Germline CDR1 is MNHEY and CDR2 is SMNVEV (reference sequence). V gave up 8 bases and J gave up 0 bases; unmatched junction bases: 11. The CDR3 consists of 18 residues. The CDR3 DNA follows: TGTGCCAGCGGCTCACTAGCGGGGGGTTCCCCCTCCTACAATGAGCAGTTCTTC. It encodes CASGSLAGGSPSYNEQFF.

V and J are TRBV19 and TRBJ1-1; D not certain. Trimming removed 7 bases at V and 10 bases at J, with 13 bases between. Germline loops: CDR1 LNHDA, CDR2 SQIVND (reference sequence). The length of the CDR3 is 11 residues. The CDR3 spells CASISRMGAFF. In DNA, the CDR3 is TGTGCCAGTATCAGCAGGATGGGAGCTTTCTTT.

The chain links TRBV5-6 to TRBJ2-3; TRBD2 might be the D (6 bases). The V and J ends lost 6 bases and 1 base respectively, with 12 bases between them. Germline V CDR1 and CDR2: SGHDT, YYEEEE. The CDR3 consists of 14 residues. As DNA, the CDR3 is TGTGCCAGCATCTGGGGGGAACGCACAGATACGCAGTATTTT. The encoded protein is CASIWGERTDTQYF. The full variable domain, rest sourced from reference TRBV5-6 and TRBJ2-3, is DAGVTQSPTHLIKTRGQQVTLRCSPKSGHDTVSWYQQALGQGPQFIFQYYEEEERQRGNFPDRFSGHQFPNYSSELNVNALLLGDSALYLCASIWGERTDTQYFGPGTRLTVL.

J is TRBJ2-7 and V is TRBV20-1, with a possible D match to TRBD2 (6 bases). CDR1 and CDR2 (germline): DFQATT, SNEGSKA (reference sequence). There are 10 residues in the CDR3. With 6 bases removed from V and 7 bases from J, the gap between germline ends came to 10 bases. The CDR3 spells CSAGDLEQYF. CDR3 sequence (DNA): TGCAGTGCCGGGGACTTGGAGCAGTACTTC.

This chain joins TRBV9 and TRBJ1-2; a possible D gene is TRBD1 (5 bases). This CDR3 has 13 amino acids. Trimming removed 4 bases at V and 6 bases at J, with 13 bases between. CDR1 is SGDLS and CDR2 is YYNGEE in the germline V gene. CDR3 region: CASSPSGADGYTF. The CDR3 DNA sequence: TGTGCCAGCAGCCCTAGCGGGGCTGATGGCTACACCTTC.

This chain links TRBV29-1 with TRBJ2-3, with a possible D match to TRBD1 (6 bases). The CDR3 contains 13 residues. With 6 bases removed from V and 2 bases from J, the gap between germline ends came to 12 bases. CDR1 and CDR2 (germline): SQVTM, ANQGSEA. The CDR3 sequence is CSVMGANTDTQYF. The CDR3 DNA reads TGCAGCGTGATGGGGGCCAACACAGATACGCAGTATTTT.

In this sample, this clone turned up once. V gene TRBV5-1 combines with J gene TRBJ2-1; tentative D call: TRBD2 (7 bases). The CDR3 consists of 16 residues. The V and J ends lost 0 bases and 4 bases respectively, with 14 bases between them. Germline CDR1 and CDR2: SGHRS and YFSETQ. CDR3 DNA sequence: TGCGCCAGCAGCTTGGCCGGGCGGGGGCCTTACAATGAGCAGTTCTTC. Translated: CASSLAGRGPYNEQFF.

This rearrangement joins TRBV11-2 to TRBJ1-1, with D maybe TRBD1 (5 bases). CDR3 size: 14 residues. The germline CDR1 and CDR2 sequences are SGHAT and FQNNGV. Trimming took off 6 bases at V and 5 bases at J, with 16 bases between the two ends. Here the CDR3 reads CASRGLFGGTEAFF. CDR3 nucleotide sequence: TGTGCCAGCAGGGGACTGTTCGGAGGGACTGAAGCTTTCTTT.

The chain uses TRBV7-9 and TRBJ1-5; D unclear. The CDR3 consists of 13 residues. Trimming stripped 5 bases from V and 5 bases from J, with 10 bases between. The germline gives CDR1 SEHNR, CDR2 FQNEAQ (reference sequence). This CDR3 reads CASSDTAYQPQHF. In DNA, the CDR3 is TGTGCCAGCAGCGACACTGCATATCAGCCCCAGCATTTT. The full variable domain, its missing parts supplied by reference TRBV7-9 and TRBJ1-5, is DTGVSQNPRHKITKRGQNVTFRCDPISEHNRLYWYRQTLGQGPEFLTYFQNEAQLEKSRLLSDRFSAERPKGSFSTLEIQRTEQGDSAMYLCASSDTAYQPQHFGDGTRLSIL.

This clone turned up a few times. The V call is TRBV6-4, the J call TRBJ2-1, with 9 bases matching TRBD1. The CDR3 covers 13 residues. V was clipped by 4 bases and J by 9 bases; unmatched bases: 4. Per the germline V gene, CDR1 is MRHNA and CDR2 is SNTAGT. CDR3 region: CASSGTGEGEQFF. CDR3 DNA: TGTGCCAGCAGTGGGACAGGGGAGGGTGAGCAGTTCTTC.

The rearrangement links TRBV20-1 to TRBJ2-1, with a possible D match to TRBD2 (5 bases). CDR3 length: 11 amino acids. Trimming left V 2 bases short and J 9 bases short, with 8 bases between. Germline V CDR1 and CDR2: DFQATT, SNEGSKA (reference sequence). CDR3 in amino acids: CSARREIEQFF. The CDR3 DNA reads as TGCAGTGCTAGACGGGAAATTGAGCAGTTCTTC.

The chain employs TRBV19 and TRBJ2-5, with a weak D call TRBD1 (5 bases). Germline V gene sequence: CDR1 LNHDA, CDR2 SQIVND (reference sequence). The CDR3 is 13 amino acids. Trimming cost V 9 bases and J 7 bases, with 18 bases left between them. Written as DNA, the CDR3 is TGTGCCAGCAATCAGGGAAGAGCTGGGACCCAGTACTTC. Translation: CASNQGRAGTQYF.

The rearrangement uses TRBV4-1 and TRBJ1-2, with 7 bases fitting TRBD1. The CDR3 is 21 amino acids. The germline V gene has CDR1 MGHRA and CDR2 YSYEKL. The ends lost 1 base at V and 2 bases at J; junction bases unmatched: 22. The CDR3 DNA sequence: TGCGCCAGCAGCCAAGTTGGGCTTGGACGATTCCTACAGGGGATAAACTATGGCTACACCTTC. Translated: CASSQVGLGRFLQGINYGYTF.